These T cell receptor beta chains were read from a single sample in a study of T cells after yellow fever vaccination. TCRdb reanalysed the 5' RACE reads using MiXCR and keeps one entry per CDR3 protein. Altogether about 75,000 distinct CDR3 sequences are present, 7.3% being singletons, with the ten largest covering approximately 30%. Sequenced material: CD8+ T cells sorted from PBMCs, taken more than 8 days after the first yellow fever vaccination. The receptors originated from a man younger than 35 who received the YFV17D yellow fever vaccine. Both conserved end residues are part of each CDR3. Each record gives: D gene, clone size, J gene, V gene, CDR3 protein, CDR3 DNA. D genes are given only for firm matches. The listing skips clone size in some rows; elsewhere it reads once, few, many or a size class.

D gene: TRBD1
clone size: few
J gene: TRBJ2-7
V gene: TRBV6-5
CDR3 protein: CASSYSSQGVNEQYF
CDR3 DNA: TGTGCCAGCAGTTACTCGAGCCAGGGGGTAAACGAGCAGTACTTC

D gene: TRBD2
clone size: many
J gene: TRBJ2-1
V gene: TRBV6-1
CDR3 protein: CASSERLGGVREQFF
CDR3 DNA: TGTGCCAGCAGTGAAAGATTGGGGGGGGTAAGGGAGCAGTTCTTC

D gene: .
clone size: many
J gene: TRBJ2-1
V gene: TRBV7-6
CDR3 protein: CASSYRINDEQFF
CDR3 DNA: TGTGCCAGCAGCTACAGAATAAACGATGAGCAGTTCTTC

D gene: TRBD1
clone size: many
J gene: TRBJ1-6
V gene: TRBV7-8
CDR3 protein: CASSLDPGGYSPLHF
CDR3 DNA: TGTGCCAGCAGCTTAGATCCAGGGGGGTATTCACCCCTCCACTTT

D gene: .
clone size: few
J gene: TRBJ1-5
V gene: TRBV6-1
CDR3 protein: CASNLLGGADQPQHF
CDR3 DNA: TGTGCCAGCAACCTACTCGGGGGGGCCGATCAGCCCCAGCATTTT

D gene: TRBD1
clone size: many
J gene: TRBJ1-2
V gene: TRBV7-9
CDR3 protein: CASSLSRQGVGYGYTF
CDR3 DNA: TGTGCCAGCAGCTTATCCCGACAGGGAGTAGGCTATGGCTACACCTTC

D gene: .
clone size: few
J gene: TRBJ2-7
V gene: TRBV29-1
CDR3 protein: CSARGQRKEQYF
CDR3 DNA: TGCAGCGCCCGGGGGCAGCGGAAAGAGCAGTACTTC

D gene: .
clone size: .
J gene: TRBJ2-1
V gene: TRBV21-1
CDR3 protein: CASSKGPGQPNPSRNEQFF
CDR3 DNA: TGTGCCAGCAGCAAAGGTCCGGGACAGCCAAACCCCTCTCGGAATGAGCAGTTCTTC

D gene: .
clone size: .
J gene: TRBJ2-7
V gene: TRBV5-1
CDR3 protein: CASSLSDNPYEQYF
CDR3 DNA: TGCGCCAGCAGCCTGTCGGACAACCCTTACGAGCAGTACTTC

D gene: TRBD2
clone size: .
J gene: TRBJ2-2
V gene: TRBV7-8
CDR3 protein: CASILGLAGAAGGVLFF
CDR3 DNA: TGTGCCAGCATTCTAGGACTAGCGGGAGCAGCAGGGGGAGTTCTGTTTTTT

D gene: TRBD1
clone size: few
J gene: TRBJ1-6
V gene: TRBV18
CDR3 protein: CASSLDRGNSPLHF
CDR3 DNA: TGTGCCAGCTCACTCGACAGGGGTAATTCACCCCTCCACTTT

D gene: TRBD2
clone size: few
J gene: TRBJ2-1
V gene: TRBV4-3
CDR3 protein: CASSQVRLADNEQFF
CDR3 DNA: TGCGCCAGCAGCCAAGTAAGACTAGCGGACAATGAGCAGTTCTTC

D gene: .
clone size: .
J gene: TRBJ2-5
V gene: TRBV5-1
CDR3 protein: CASSFPRLAANQETQYF
CDR3 DNA: TGCGCCAGCAGCTTTCCACGTCTGGCAGCGAACCAAGAGACCCAGTACTTC

D gene: .
clone size: few
J gene: TRBJ1-5
V gene: TRBV6-1
CDR3 protein: CASSPPPGADSNQPQHF
CDR3 DNA: TGTGCCAGCAGCCCTCCGCCAGGGGCCGATAGCAATCAGCCCCAGCATTTT

D gene: .
clone size: .
J gene: TRBJ2-2
V gene: TRBV5-6
CDR3 protein: CASSRSREHTGELFF
CDR3 DNA: TGTGCCAGCAGCCGTTCTAGGGAGCATACCGGGGAGCTGTTTTTT

D gene: .
clone size: many
J gene: TRBJ2-5
V gene: TRBV11-3
CDR3 protein: CASSSTSAGEETQYF
CDR3 DNA: TGTGCCAGCAGCTCCACGTCCGCGGGCGAAGAGACCCAGTACTTC

D gene: .
clone size: many
J gene: TRBJ2-2
V gene: TRBV7-9
CDR3 protein: CASSDSGFTGELFF
CDR3 DNA: TGTGCCAGCAGCGATTCAGGTTTCACCGGGGAGCTGTTTTTT

D gene: TRBD1
clone size: many
J gene: TRBJ1-2
V gene: TRBV7-9
CDR3 protein: CASSRGQVEGYTF
CDR3 DNA: TGTGCCAGCAGCAGAGGACAGGTGGAGGGCTACACCTTC

D gene: TRBD1
clone size: few
J gene: TRBJ1-1
V gene: TRBV6-5
CDR3 protein: CASSWGTASTEAFF
CDR3 DNA: TGTGCCAGCAGTTGGGGGACAGCGAGCACTGAAGCTTTCTTT

D gene: TRBD1
clone size: many
J gene: TRBJ1-1
V gene: TRBV25-1
CDR3 protein: CASSQTGGLAEAFF
CDR3 DNA: TGTGCCAGCAGCCAGACAGGGGGCCTTGCTGAAGCTTTCTTT

D gene: .
clone size: many
J gene: TRBJ2-2
V gene: TRBV18
CDR3 protein: CASSPDFNTGELFF
CDR3 DNA: TGTGCCAGCTCACCGGATTTTAACACCGGGGAGCTGTTTTTT

D gene: TRBD2
clone size: .
J gene: TRBJ2-3
V gene: TRBV7-7
CDR3 protein: CASSTGEGRGNTDTQYF
CDR3 DNA: TGTGCCAGCAGCACTGGTGAGGGGCGGGGGAACACAGATACGCAGTATTTT

D gene: .
clone size: many
J gene: TRBJ2-4
V gene: TRBV4-2
CDR3 protein: CASSQGSSLAKNIQYF
CDR3 DNA: TGTGCCAGCAGCCAGGGCTCTAGTCTAGCCAAAAACATTCAGTACTTC